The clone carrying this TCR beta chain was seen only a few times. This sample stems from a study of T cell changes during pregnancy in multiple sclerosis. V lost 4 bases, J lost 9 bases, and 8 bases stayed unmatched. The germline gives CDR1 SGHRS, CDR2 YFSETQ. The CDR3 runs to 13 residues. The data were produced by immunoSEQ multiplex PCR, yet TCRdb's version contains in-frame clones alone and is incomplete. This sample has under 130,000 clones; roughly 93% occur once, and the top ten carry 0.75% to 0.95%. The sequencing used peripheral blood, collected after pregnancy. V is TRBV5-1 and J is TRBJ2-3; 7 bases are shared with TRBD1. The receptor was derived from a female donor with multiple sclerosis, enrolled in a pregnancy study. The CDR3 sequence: CASSPTGAETQYF. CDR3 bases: TGCGCCAGCAGCCCTACAGGGGCCGAAACGCAGTATTTT.